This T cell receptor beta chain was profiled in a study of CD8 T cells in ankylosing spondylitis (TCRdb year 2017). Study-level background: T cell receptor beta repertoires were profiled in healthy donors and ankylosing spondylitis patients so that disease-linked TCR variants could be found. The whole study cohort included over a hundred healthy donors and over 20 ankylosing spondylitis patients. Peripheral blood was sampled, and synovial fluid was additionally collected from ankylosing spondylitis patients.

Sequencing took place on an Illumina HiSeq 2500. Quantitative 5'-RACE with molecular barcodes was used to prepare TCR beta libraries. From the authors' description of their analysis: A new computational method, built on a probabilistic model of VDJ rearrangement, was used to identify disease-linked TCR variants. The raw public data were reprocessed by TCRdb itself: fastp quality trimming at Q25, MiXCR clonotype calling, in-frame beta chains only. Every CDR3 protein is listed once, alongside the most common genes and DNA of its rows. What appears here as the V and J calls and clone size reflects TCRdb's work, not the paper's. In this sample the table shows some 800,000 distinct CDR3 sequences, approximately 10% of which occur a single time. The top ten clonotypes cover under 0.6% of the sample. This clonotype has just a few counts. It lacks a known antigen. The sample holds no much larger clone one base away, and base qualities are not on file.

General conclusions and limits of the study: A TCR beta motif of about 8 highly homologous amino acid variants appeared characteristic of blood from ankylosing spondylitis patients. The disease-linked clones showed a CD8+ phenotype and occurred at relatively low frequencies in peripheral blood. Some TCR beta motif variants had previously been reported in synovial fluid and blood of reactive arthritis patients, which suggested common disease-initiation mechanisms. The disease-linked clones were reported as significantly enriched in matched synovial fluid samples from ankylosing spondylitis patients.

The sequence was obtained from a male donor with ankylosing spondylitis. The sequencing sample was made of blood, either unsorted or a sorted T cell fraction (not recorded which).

The nucleotide sequence is given as TGCGCCAGCAGCTTGGAGAAGACCCAGTACTTC. The encoded protein is CASSLEKTQYF. This receptor chain uses TRBV5-1 and TRBJ2-5, with no D gene named confidently. V and J lose 0 bases and 6 bases, and a span of 3 bases separates them. Per the germline V gene, SGHRS is the CDR1 and YFSETQ is the CDR2. The CDR3 has 11 amino acids, counting the end cysteine and phenylalanine. The CDR3 DNA has 33 bases and is translated from base 1.